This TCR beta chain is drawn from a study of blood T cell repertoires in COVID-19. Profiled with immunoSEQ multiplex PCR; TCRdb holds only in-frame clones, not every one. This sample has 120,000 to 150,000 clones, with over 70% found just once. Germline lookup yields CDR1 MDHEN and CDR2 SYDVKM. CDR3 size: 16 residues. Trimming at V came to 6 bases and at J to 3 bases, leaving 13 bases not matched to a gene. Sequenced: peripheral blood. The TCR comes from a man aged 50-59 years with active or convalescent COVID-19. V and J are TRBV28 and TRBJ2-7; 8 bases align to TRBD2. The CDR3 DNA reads TGTGCCAGCAGCCCGGGAGGGGCTACGGGGTACTACGAGCAGTACTTC. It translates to CASSPGGATGYYEQYF. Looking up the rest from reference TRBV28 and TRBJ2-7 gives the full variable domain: DVKVTQSSRYLVKRTGEKVFLECVQDMDHENMFWYRQDPGLGLRLIYFSYDVKMKEKGDIPEGYSVSREKKERFSLILESASTNQTSMYLCASSPGGATGYYEQYFGPGTRLTVT.